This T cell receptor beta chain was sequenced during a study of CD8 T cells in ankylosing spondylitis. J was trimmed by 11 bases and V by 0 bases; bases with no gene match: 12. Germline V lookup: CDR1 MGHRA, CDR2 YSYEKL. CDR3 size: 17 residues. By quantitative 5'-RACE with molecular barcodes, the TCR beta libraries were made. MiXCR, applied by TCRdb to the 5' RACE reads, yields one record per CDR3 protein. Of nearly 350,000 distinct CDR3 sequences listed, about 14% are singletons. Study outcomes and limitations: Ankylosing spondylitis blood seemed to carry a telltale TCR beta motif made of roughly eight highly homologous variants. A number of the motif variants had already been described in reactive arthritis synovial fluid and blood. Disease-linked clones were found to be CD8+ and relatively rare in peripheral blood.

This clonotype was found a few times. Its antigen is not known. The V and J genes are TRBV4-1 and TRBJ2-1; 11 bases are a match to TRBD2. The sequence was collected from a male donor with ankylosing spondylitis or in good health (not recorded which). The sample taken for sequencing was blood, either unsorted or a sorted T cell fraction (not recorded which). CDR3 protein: CASSQDPPIAGGPQQFF. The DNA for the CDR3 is TGCGCCAGCAGCCAAGATCCCCCCATAGCGGGGGGGCCCCAGCAGTTCTTC.